This T cell receptor (beta chain) was sequenced for a study of long-term antiretroviral therapy in people with HIV (dated by TCRdb to 2022 to 2024). General notes on the study: The earliest samples were collected about a decade before the 2015 WHO recommendation for immediate ART, when ART was typically delayed until CD4 counts fell. A retrospective serial study tested whether changes in peripheral blood TRB repertoire composition and diversity were associated with ART initiation and durable HIV suppression. No cross-contamination during QIAcube processing was seen in test extractions of a monoclonal T-cell line run alongside roughly 35 polyclonal samples. A total of roughly 200 cryopreserved PBMC samples were contributed to the cohort by 30 adults with confirmed HIV infection, with samples collected serially over a mean of 6 years (range 1-12). Among the 30 to 35 participants with HIV, fewer than twelve were female.

Participants were included only if at least one PBMC sample before ART initiation and at least two post-ART samples were available. Treatment was received in the United States of America by all participants with HIV. Cryopreserved samples of 1-10 million PBMC were thawed and washed before DNA extraction. At the time of the earliest PBMC sample for each participant with HIV, ages ranged from roughly 23 to 60 years. Per participant, PBMC samples came from 1-4 timepoints prior to ART initiation and 2-8 timepoints following ART initiation, for a median of 7 samples. For every participant, serial HIV viral load, CD4+ T-cell count, ART history and demographic data were obtained. Genomic DNA was extracted from unsorted PBMC with a Qiagen kit on a QIAcube, processed in batches of 12 samples. The immunoSEQ hsTCRB v3.0 assay was used at survey level resolution to sequence the TRB variable region. The target sequencing depth for TRB was about 40,000-55,000 T-cell genomes per sample. TRB libraries were pooled and sequenced on an Illumina MiSeq using a v3 150-cycle kit. On the authors' methods: Analysis of repertoires was carried out in R inside a reproducible Nextflow workflow spanning QC, data transformation and analysis. Custom analyses were implemented in LymphoSeq2, an R package for AIRR-Seq data exploration. After excluding several samples that yielded fewer than 5000 total TRB sequences, 188 HIV repertoires remained for analysis. Of the roughly 180 retained HIV repertoires, approximately 60 were collected before and 129 after ART initiation. Repertoires were downsampled to 5000 TRB nucleotide sequences, with summary statistics averaged over 100 downsampling iterations. TRB sequences were retained for analysis only if CDR3 regions of at least seven amino acids were present. Diversity was measured with a Shannon entropy-derived clonality score and the Gini coefficient. In the repertoire networks, any two of the top 5000 CDR3 amino acid sequences were connected whenever the two sequences differed by an edit distance of one. GLIPH2 predicted antigen specificity groups and MHC restriction for TRB CDR3 amino acid sequences. To flag known CMV, EBV, HIV or tissue antigen associations, CDR3 amino acid sequences were matched against VDJdb and McPAS-TCR. Pre-ART, post-ART and control groups were compared with Wilcoxon signed-rank tests and Holm-Bonferroni correction. Drawn from immuneACCESS, this table holds only the in-frame rearrangements with V and J called that TCRdb kept. Clones are partly lost; checked studies trace under half to an unresolved V gene and leave the rest unexplained. That table furnishes V, J and clone size, whereas the DNA furnished D and trimming. This sample holds 25,000 to 35,000 clones; roughly 96% were observed only once. In total, the top ten clones hold around 7.4% of the sample.

Looking up the germline V gene yields CDR1 SGHTA and CDR2 FQGNSA. V lost 5 bases and J lost 6 bases, and the count of bases not matched to a germline gene is 10. Spanning cysteine to phenylalanine, the CDR3 consists of 15 amino acids. Just CDR3 DNA is preserved here, 45 bases in frame from base 1. Study-wide conclusions, independent of this receptor: The samples were dated from about 2004 to 2017, and the ART regimens that were used may be less effective than current ART regimens. At every time point, the repertoire was dominated by expanded TRB clones first identified before ART initiation, although this dominance fluctuated and, in many PLHIV, declined after ART. Because cell numbers in pre-ART samples were limited, unsorted PBMC were profiled instead of sorted CD4+ and CD8+ T cells. No data were available on ART adherence, viral resistance or therapy changes, limiting inferences about post-ART repertoire changes. Starting ART was linked to a significant rise in TRB diversity, yet even after long-term ART the diversity remained significantly lower than in transplant donor controls. HIV repertoires had narrower CDR3 length ranges than controls, and the network structure suggested an antigen-experienced repertoire that shifted only slightly toward naive after ART. Owing to limited PBMC availability, only the TCR beta chain was sequenced, without alpha chain pairing.

Concerning this clone: Its antigen target is currently unknown. Per-base qualities were not stored, and no clone one base away is much larger.

This receptor chain uses TRBV7-2 and TRBJ2-1; 7 middle bases align to TRBD2. The sequencing used unsorted PBMCs, collected 5.3 years after starting antiretroviral therapy. The TCR was taken from a young man with HIV. In nucleotide form, the sequence is TGTGCCAGCAGCCCACAGCCGGGACTACCCAATGAGCAGTTCTTC. Its protein reads: CASSPQPGLPNEQFF.